This T cell receptor (beta chain) originates from a study of blood T cell repertoires in COVID-19. On the study more broadly: The United States, Italy and Spain provided the acute and convalescent COVID-19 samples. PBMCs, B-cell-depleted T cells, or T cells were the source of the cDNA or gDNA that made up the material.

Trimming stripped 6 bases from V and 6 bases from J, with 18 bases between. Germline loops: CDR1 WSHSY, CDR2 SAAADI. The CDR3 length is 15 residues. This table comes from immunoSEQ multiplex PCR, and its TCRdb copy is limited to in-frame clones, with some not included. The sample includes under 250,000 clones, roughly 85% of them seen just once. The chain uses TRBV10-2 and TRBJ2-4; weak D call: TRBD1 (7 bases). This clonotype originated in a man in his forties or fifties with COVID-19, enrolled during active disease. The sample consisted of peripheral blood. CDR3 sequence: CASRQGTGVANIQYF. The CDR3, as DNA: TGCGCCAGCAGACAGGGGACTGGTGTTGCAAACATTCAGTACTTC.